The 9 T cell receptor beta chains below all came from one sample that was sequenced in a study of monozygotic twins with inflammatory bowel disease (dated by TCRdb to about 2019). Libraries were prepared through 5' RACE. Reads for this sample came from an Illumina HiSeq 2500. TCRdb reprocessed the raw reads; every CDR3 protein sequence is a single record, and DNA is not supplied. The sample table on file contains under 350,000 distinct CDR3 sequences. The ten most abundant clones make up approximately 5.4% of the sample. Sequencing was done on a sample of blood. These receptors came from a human donor with ulcerative colitis or Crohn's disease, or a healthy co-twin of an affected twin (not recorded which).

CDR3 protein: CASSLGQAIDQETQYF. J is TRBJ2-5 and V is TRBV5-1; the TRBD1 assignment by TCRdb is unverifiable without DNA. The CDR3 covers 16 residues. The germline V gene has CDR1 SGHRS and CDR2 YFSETQ. Full variable domain (rest looked up from reference TRBV5-1 and TRBJ2-5): KAGVTQTPRYLIKTRGQQVTLSCSPISGHRSVSWYQQTPGQGLQFLFEYFSETQRNKGNFPGRFSGRQFSNSRSEMNVSTLELGDSALYLCASSLGQAIDQETQYFGPGTRLLVL.

The J gene is TRBJ1-1, the V gene TRBV20-1. Germline CDR1 and CDR2: DFQATT and SNEGSKA (reference sequence). This CDR3 has 11 residues. The chain's CDR3 is CSARGNTEAFF.

The chain combines TRBV5-1 with TRBJ2-5. CDR1 and CDR2 from the germline V gene are SGHRS and YFSETQ. The CDR3 loop spans 14 amino acids. CDR3 region: CASSFGNSQETQYF.

This rearrangement joins TRBV5-1 to TRBJ2-1; there is no DNA to check the TCRdb D call of TRBD2. The CDR3 runs to 14 residues. Germline assignment: CDR1 SGHRS and CDR2 YFSETQ. This CDR3 reads CASSLGQAQNEQFF.

The rearrangement joins TRBV7-2 to TRBJ2-3. Germline CDR1 is SGHTA and CDR2 is FQGNSA. The CDR3 has 11 amino acids. The CDR3 sequence: CASDRTDTQYF.

The genes are TRBV29-1 and TRBJ2-3; checking the TCRdb D call of TRBD1 is not possible without DNA. This CDR3 region has 14 residues. Germline V gives CDR1 SQVTM, CDR2 ANQGSEA. CDR3 sequence reads: CSPPNSARSYTQYF.

This chain connects TRBV9 to TRBJ2-2; lacking DNA, the TRBD2 call made by TCRdb goes unchecked. CDR1 and CDR2 (germline): SGDLS, YYNGEE. This CDR3 is built from 16 residues. The CDR3: CASSVGGGSGAGELFF.

The V gene is TRBV20-1, the J gene TRBJ2-7. CDR3 length: 15 residues. Germline CDR1 is DFQATT and CDR2 is SNEGSKA (reference sequence). CDR3 loop: CSARDPNGRAYEQYF.

The chain recombines TRBV12-3 or TRBV12-4 with TRBJ1-2. This CDR3 spans 15 amino acids. CDR3 sequence: CASSLSADYNYGYTF.